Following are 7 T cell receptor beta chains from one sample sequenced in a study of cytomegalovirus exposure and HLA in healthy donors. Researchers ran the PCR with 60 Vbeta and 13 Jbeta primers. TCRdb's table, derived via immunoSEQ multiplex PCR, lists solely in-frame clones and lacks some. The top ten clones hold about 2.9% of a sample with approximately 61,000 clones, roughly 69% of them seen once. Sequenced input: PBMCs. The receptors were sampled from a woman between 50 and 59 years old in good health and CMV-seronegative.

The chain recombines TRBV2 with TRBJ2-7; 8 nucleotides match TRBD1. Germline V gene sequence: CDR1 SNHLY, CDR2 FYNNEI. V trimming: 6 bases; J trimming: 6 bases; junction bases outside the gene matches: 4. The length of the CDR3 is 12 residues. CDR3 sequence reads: CASSPDRGEQYF. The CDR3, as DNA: TGTGCCAGCAGCCCTGACAGGGGCGAGCAGTACTTC.

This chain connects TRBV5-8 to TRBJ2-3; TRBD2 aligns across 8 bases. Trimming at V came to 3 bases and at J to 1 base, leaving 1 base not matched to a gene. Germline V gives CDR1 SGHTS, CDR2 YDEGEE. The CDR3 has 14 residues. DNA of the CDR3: TGTGCCAGCAGCTCGACTAGCGGCACAGATACGCAGTATTTT. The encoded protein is CASSSTSGTDTQYF.

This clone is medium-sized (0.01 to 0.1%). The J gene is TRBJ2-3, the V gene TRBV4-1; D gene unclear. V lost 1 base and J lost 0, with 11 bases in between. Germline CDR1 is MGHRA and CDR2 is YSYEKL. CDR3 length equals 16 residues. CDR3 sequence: CASSQVDLVSTDTQYF. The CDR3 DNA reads TGCGCCAGCAGCCAAGTAGACTTAGTTAGCACAGATACGCAGTATTTT.

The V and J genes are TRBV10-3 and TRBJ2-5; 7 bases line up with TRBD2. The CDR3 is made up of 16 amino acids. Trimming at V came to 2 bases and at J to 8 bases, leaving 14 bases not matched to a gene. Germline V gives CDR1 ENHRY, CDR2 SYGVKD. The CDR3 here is CAISEKGASGTVTQYF. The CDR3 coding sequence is TGTGCCATCAGTGAGAAGGGAGCAAGCGGGACGGTCACCCAGTACTTC.

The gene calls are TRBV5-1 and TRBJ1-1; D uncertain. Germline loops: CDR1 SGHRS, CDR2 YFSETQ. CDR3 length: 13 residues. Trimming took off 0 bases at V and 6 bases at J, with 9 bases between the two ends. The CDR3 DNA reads TGCGCCAGCAGCTTGGCGTCGTCAGCTGAAGCTTTCTTT. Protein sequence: CASSLASSAEAFF.

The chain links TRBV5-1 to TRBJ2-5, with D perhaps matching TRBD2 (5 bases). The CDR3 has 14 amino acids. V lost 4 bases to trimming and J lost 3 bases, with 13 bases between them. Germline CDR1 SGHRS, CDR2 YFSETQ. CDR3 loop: CASSDGRAEETQYF. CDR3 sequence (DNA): TGCGCCAGCAGCGATGGGCGGGCTGAAGAGACCCAGTACTTC.

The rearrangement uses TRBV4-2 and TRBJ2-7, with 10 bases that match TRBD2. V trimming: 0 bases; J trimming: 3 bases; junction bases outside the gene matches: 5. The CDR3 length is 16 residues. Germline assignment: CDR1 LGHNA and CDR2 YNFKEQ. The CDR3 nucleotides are TGTGCCAGCAGCCAAGAGCTGGCTAGCGGGAGCTACGAGCAGTACTTC. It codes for CASSQELASGSYEQYF.